Listed below are T cell receptor beta chains from one sample, sequenced in a study of blood T cells in healthy people across ages. MiXCR, applied by TCRdb to the 5' RACE reads, yields one record per CDR3 protein. The sample lists 710,000 or so distinct CDR3 sequences; 22% were seen once. The sequenced sample was blood. The receptors were gathered from a man between 70 and 80 years old in good health. Both conserved end residues are part of each CDR3. D genes are given only for firm matches. Where a row states a size, it is once, few, many or the class of an expanded clone; other rows omit it.

>TRBV3-1|many|NA|TRBJ2-3
CASSLAAGDTQYF
TGTGCCAGCAGCCTAGCGGCGGGAGATACGCAGTATTTT
>TRBV12-3/TRBV12-4|few|TRBD1|TRBJ1-2
CASSVTGQGHGYTF
TGTGCCAGCAGTGTCACGGGACAGGGACATGGCTACACCTTC
>TRBV7-9|few|TRBD2|TRBJ2-3
CAGSQTSALTDTQYF
TGTGCCGGCAGCCAGACTAGCGCCTTAACAGATACGCAGTATTTT
>TRBV20-1|NA|TRBD2|TRBJ2-5
CSSRPTSGKETQYF
TGCAGTTCCCGACCAACTAGCGGGAAAGAGACCCAGTACTTC
>TRBV12-3/TRBV12-4|few|TRBD1|TRBJ1-6
CASAGQLNSPLHF
TGTGCCTCGGCGGGACAGTTAAATTCACCCCTCCACTTT
>TRBV18|few|TRBD1|TRBJ1-4
CASSPRQGTDEKLFF
TGTGCCAGCTCACCCCGACAGGGCACGGATGAAAAACTGTTTTTT
>TRBV7-9|few|NA|TRBJ2-1
CASSSWGDQSVDEQFF
TGTGCCAGCAGCTCATGGGGAGATCAATCAGTGGATGAGCAGTTCTTC
>TRBV20-1|few|NA|TRBJ2-6
CSARTTSGANVLTF
TGCAGTGCTAGGACTACTTCTGGGGCCAACGTCCTGACTTTC
>TRBV10-2|many|NA|TRBJ2-5
CASSWDQETQYF
TGCGCCAGCAGTTGGGATCAAGAGACCCAGTACTTC
>TRBV18|few|TRBD1|TRBJ2-3
CASSPQKGAVDTQYF
TGTGCCAGCTCACCACAAAAGGGGGCAGTGGATACGCAGTATTTT
>TRBV4-2|NA|TRBD1|TRBJ2-7
CASSHQTGQGGEQYF
TGTGCCAGCAGCCACCAGACAGGACAGGGCGGCGAGCAGTACTTC
>TRBV7-3|few|NA|TRBJ2-1
CASSLFADYNEQFF
TGTGCCAGCAGCTTATTCGCGGATTACAATGAGCAGTTCTTC
>TRBV15|NA|NA|TRBJ2-2
CATRKTEPGQFTNTGELFF
TGTGCCACCAGGAAAACTGAGCCGGGACAATTTACGAACACCGGGGAGCTGTTTTTT
>TRBV29-1|NA|TRBD1|TRBJ2-6
CSVEDPRDRGLGGANVLTF
TGCAGCGTTGAAGATCCCCGGGACAGGGGGCTGGGTGGGGCCAACGTCCTGACTTTC
>TRBV29-1|few|TRBD1|TRBJ1-2
CSVETGGARGYTF
TGCAGCGTTGAGACAGGGGGCGCGAGAGGCTACACCTTC
>TRBV4-1|many|TRBD1|TRBJ2-1
CASSRPSGTEASYNEQFF
TGCGCCAGCAGCCGACCGTCCGGGACAGAGGCATCCTACAATGAGCAGTTCTTC
>TRBV5-1|few|NA|TRBJ2-3
CASSFRGAPPTDTQYF
TGCGCCAGCAGCTTTCGGGGGGCGCCCCCCACAGATACGCAGTATTTT
>TRBV5-5|once|TRBD1|TRBJ2-1
CASSLEDRVGYNEQFF
TGTGCCAGCAGCTTGGAGGACAGGGTGGGGTATAATGAGCAGTTCTTC
>TRBV20-1|NA|NA|TRBJ2-3
CSARDLLPPGHTQYF
TGCAGTGCTAGAGATCTACTTCCACCAGGGCATACGCAGTATTTT
>TRBV12-3/TRBV12-4|NA|NA|TRBJ2-3
CASSFPAGSTDTQYF
TGTGCCAGCAGTTTTCCAGCGGGTAGCACAGATACGCAGTATTTT
>TRBV7-2|NA|NA|TRBJ2-4
CASSLEGADKNIQYF
TGTGCCAGCAGCCTCGAAGGGGCCGACAAAAACATTCAGTACTTC
>TRBV7-8|NA|NA|TRBJ2-7
CASSLNHAGNEQYF
TGTGCCAGCAGCTTGAATCACGCAGGGAACGAGCAGTACTTC
>TRBV6-2/TRBV6-3|few|NA|TRBJ2-1
CASSKRVLNEQFF
TGTGCCAGCAGCAAAAGGGTCCTCAATGAGCAGTTCTTC
>TRBV12-3/TRBV12-4|NA|TRBD2|TRBJ2-2
CASSLGREVGELFF
TGTGCCAGCAGTTTAGGGCGGGAGGTCGGGGAGCTGTTTTTT
>TRBV15|NA|TRBD1|TRBJ2-4
CATSVQGSSIQYF
TGTGCCACCAGCGTACAGGGGAGTAGCATTCAGTACTTC
>TRBV5-1|many|NA|TRBJ2-1
CASSLASDQFYNEQFF
TGCGCCAGCAGCTTGGCCTCGGACCAATTCTACAATGAGCAGTTCTTC
>TRBV7-2|few|NA|TRBJ2-4
CASSPGPPGSLAKNIQYF
TGTGCCAGCAGCCCCGGACCCCCGGGGTCTCTTGCCAAAAACATTCAGTACTTC
>TRBV29-1|few|NA|TRBJ2-7
CSVLAYEQYF
TGCAGCGTTTTAGCTTACGAGCAGTACTTC
>TRBV7-2|few|NA|TRBJ2-3
CASSYRFGGDTQYF
TGTGCCAGCAGCTACCGGTTCGGGGGAGATACGCAGTATTTT
>TRBV9|many|TRBD2|TRBJ2-3
CASSPSGTSRDTQYF
TGTGCCAGCAGCCCCTCAGGGACTAGCAGAGATACGCAGTATTTT
>TRBV5-1|few|TRBD2|TRBJ2-3
CASRSSSGRFSDTQYF
TGCGCCAGCAGGTCATCTAGCGGGAGGTTTTCAGATACGCAGTATTTT
>TRBV5-4|NA|TRBD1|TRBJ2-6
CASSKTGQGYGANVLTF
TGTGCCAGCAGCAAAACCGGACAGGGGTATGGGGCCAACGTCCTGACTTTC
>TRBV3-1|NA|NA|TRBJ2-7
CASSKQGVNEQYF
TGTGCCAGCAGCAAGCAGGGTGTCAACGAGCAGTACTTC
>TRBV6-4|NA|NA|TRBJ1-2
CASSDSLQGRYYGYTF
TGTGCCAGCAGTGACTCGCTACAGGGTCGGTACTATGGCTACACCTTC
>TRBV5-5|once|TRBD2|TRBJ2-3
CASRGTSGGDTQYF
TGTGCCAGCAGGGGGACTAGCGGGGGAGATACGCAGTATTTT
>TRBV3-1|NA|NA|TRBJ2-2
CANSPVGPNTGELFF
TGTGCCAACAGCCCTGTAGGGCCGAACACCGGGGAGCTGTTTTTT
>TRBV4-1|NA|NA|TRBJ1-3
CASSQDSAQRQGAGNTIYF
TGCGCCAGCAGCCAAGATTCGGCGCAACGGCAGGGAGCTGGAAACACCATATATTTT
>TRBV18|few|TRBD1|TRBJ1-1
CASSPPLYRGNTEAFF
TGTGCCAGCTCACCACCTCTTTACAGGGGGAACACTGAAGCTTTCTTT
>TRBV7-2|few|NA|TRBJ1-6
CASSSTGLDSPLHF
TGTGCCAGCAGCTCGACAGGACTTGATTCACCCCTCCACTTT
>TRBV6-2/TRBV6-3|few|NA|TRBJ2-2
CASSYVRANTGELFF
TGTGCCAGCAGTTACGTAAGGGCGAACACCGGGGAGCTGTTTTTT
>TRBV4-1|NA|TRBD1|TRBJ1-2
CASSQPGQGAFGYTF
TGCGCCAGCAGCCAACCGGGACAGGGGGCTTTCGGCTACACCTTC